What follows is one T cell receptor (beta chain) and its context. Its antigen remains unknown. The sample comes from a study of T cells expressing NK-cell markers. Overall study context: From sorted CD3+CD56+NKG2C+, CD3+CD56+NKG2C- and CD3+CD56-NKG2C+ T cells came the TCR beta repertoires.

Germline CDR1 is SGHAT and CDR2 is FQDESV (reference sequence). This CDR3 spans 15 amino acids. TCRdb reprocessed the 5' RACE reads and stores each CDR3 protein as one record, lacking DNA. Its table records about 390,000 distinct CDR3 sequences. Points from the study as a whole: The CD3+CD56-NKG2C+ fraction was also led by these clonotypes in several donors.

This TCR was recovered from a woman aged 50 to 60 in good health. Sample: blood T cells: a sorted CD56 or NKG2C T cell subset, CD4+ or CD8+ T cells, or bulk PBMC T cells (not recorded which). The genes are TRBV11-1 and TRBJ2-7; the TCRdb D gene call, TRBD1, has no DNA to confirm it. The CDR3 loop is CASSFNDRAESEQYF.